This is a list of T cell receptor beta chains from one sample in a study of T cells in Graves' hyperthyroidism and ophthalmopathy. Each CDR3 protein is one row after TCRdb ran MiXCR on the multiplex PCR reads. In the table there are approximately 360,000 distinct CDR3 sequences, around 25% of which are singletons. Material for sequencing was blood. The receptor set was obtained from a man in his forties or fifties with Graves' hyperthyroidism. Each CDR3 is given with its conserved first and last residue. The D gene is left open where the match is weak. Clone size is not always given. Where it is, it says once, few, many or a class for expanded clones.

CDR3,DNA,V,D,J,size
CSAIPGLGVQETQYF,TGCAGTGCTATACCGGGACTAGGGGTCCAAGAGACCCAGTACTTC,TRBV20-1,TRBD2,TRBJ2-5,-
CASSPPRSPQETQYF,TGTGCCAGCAGCCCACCCAGGTCACCCCAAGAGACCCAGTACTTC,TRBV7-2,-,TRBJ2-5,-
CASRQDRGDNQPQHF,TGTGCCAGCAGACAAGACAGGGGGGACAATCAGCCCCAGCATTTT,TRBV2,TRBD1,TRBJ1-5,-
CASSHILAGGLWEQYF,TGCGCCAGCAGCCATATACTAGCGGGAGGGCTCTGGGAGCAGTACTTC,TRBV4-1,TRBD2,TRBJ2-7,few
CASRTLTTDSGLNSPLHF,TGTGCCAGCAGAACATTAACCACGGACAGCGGCCTTAATTCACCCCTCCACTTT,TRBV28,-,TRBJ1-6,few
CSGGEGAHEQYF,TGCAGCGGGGGGGAGGGGGCCCACGAGCAGTACTTC,TRBV29-1,-,TRBJ2-7,few
CASSLDLRVETQYF,TGTGCCAGCAGCTTAGACCTGAGAGTAGAGACCCAGTACTTC,TRBV11-3,-,TRBJ2-5,few
CASILGGPSNQPQHF,TGTGCCAGCATTCTAGGGGGGCCTAGCAATCAGCCCCAGCATTTT,TRBV6-1,-,TRBJ1-5,-
CSVQGSGTPGANVLTF,TGCAGCGTTCAAGGTTCTGGGACTCCTGGGGCCAACGTCCTGACTTTC,TRBV29-1,-,TRBJ2-6,-
CASSSSGTGETQYF,TGTGCCAGCAGCTCTTCCGGGACGGGAGAGACCCAGTACTTC,TRBV12-3/TRBV12-4,-,TRBJ2-5,few
CASSLLAAYNERFF,TGTGCCAGCAGCCTATTAGCGGCCTACAATGAGCGGTTCTTC,TRBV7-8,-,TRBJ2-1,-
CASSFGTGTGIYEQYF,TGCGCCAGCAGCTTTGGTACCGGGACAGGAATATACGAGCAGTACTTC,TRBV5-1,TRBD1,TRBJ2-7,-
CASNLEAGGASNEQFF,TGTGCCAGCAACTTAGAAGCGGGAGGGGCGAGCAATGAGCAGTTCTTC,TRBV12-3/TRBV12-4,TRBD2,TRBJ2-1,few